These 31 T cell receptor beta chains were all obtained from the same sample, sequenced in a study of blood T cells in healthy people across ages. For the second PCR, which ran for about 6 to 11 cycles, a sample-barcoded 5' primer and a J-beta primer mix were used. MiXCR was run by TCRdb on the 5' RACE reads, yielding one entry per CDR3 protein. Of roughly 1,700,000 distinct CDR3 sequences listed, under 30% were seen once; the top ten hold roughly 8.2%. The sample consisted of blood. The receptors originated from a woman younger than 45 in good health.

The chain recombines TRBV29-1 with TRBJ2-3; 8 bases agree with TRBD2. The CDR3 runs to 15 residues. Trimming cost V 6 bases and J 4 bases; bases outside gene matches: 12. Germline CDR1 is SQVTM and CDR2 is ANQGSEA. CDR3: CSVHLVSGGPDTQYF. CDR3 DNA: TGCAGCGTCCACCTTGTATCGGGGGGGCCAGATACGCAGTATTTT.

In regard to this clonotype: The final CDR3 position lacks the conserved phenylalanine or tryptophan, pointing to a likely read error. The genes are TRBV29-1 and TRBJ1-1, with a possible D match to TRBD1 (6 bases). CDR3 length: 11 residues. From germline, CDR1 is SQVTM and CDR2 ANQGSEA. The CDR3 spells CLFEVGGEAFL. The CDR3 region has the DNA TGCCTCTTCGAGGTGGGGGGCGAAGCTTTCCTT.

This clonotype was observed a few times. This rearrangement joins TRBV3-1 to TRBJ2-7; 7 bases align to TRBD1. V dropped 3 bases and J dropped 5; count of bases not matched to a gene: 7. Per the germline V gene, CDR1 is LGHDT and CDR2 is YNNKEL (reference sequence). This CDR3 has 14 amino acids. This CDR3 is CASSHPGQVNEQYF. CDR3 coding DNA: TGTGCCAGCAGCCATCCTGGACAGGTTAACGAGCAGTACTTC.

The J gene is TRBJ2-1, the V gene TRBV4-2, with D perhaps TRBD2 (6 bases). CDR1 is LGHNA and CDR2 is YNFKEQ in the germline V gene. CDR3 length equals 14 residues. The V and J ends lost 3 bases and 8 bases respectively, with 14 bases between them. CDR3 coding DNA: TGTGCCAGCAGCCAGGCGGGACTCCCCCATGAGCAGTTCTTC. Its protein product is CASSQAGLPHEQFF.

V usage is TRBV4-3 and J usage is TRBJ2-1; 9 bases match TRBD2. The CDR3 contains 15 residues. Germline CDR1 reads LGHNA; CDR2 reads YSLEER. The trim removed 4 bases at V and 6 bases at J, leaving 7 bases unmatched. The CDR3 spells CASSRDAGGFNEQFF. In DNA form, the CDR3 reads TGCGCCAGCAGCCGTGACGCGGGAGGGTTCAATGAGCAGTTCTTC.

J is TRBJ1-2 and V is TRBV6-1; D is perhaps TRBD1 (5 bases). The CDR3 has 18 amino acids. The V end was cut by 5 bases, the J end by 1 base, with 23 bases between. In germline, CDR1 is MNHNS, CDR2 SASEGT. As DNA, the CDR3 is TGTGCCAGCAGTCGATCCGCGGGACCGCAAATTTTTAACTATGGCTACACCTTC. Translated: CASSRSAGPQIFNYGYTF.

A note on this clonotype: A read error may explain this, as a much larger clone is one base away. The rearrangement uses TRBV2 and TRBJ1-4; D ambiguous. Trimming stripped 6 bases from V and 5 bases from J, with 13 bases between. CDR1 and CDR2 from the germline V gene are SNHLY and FYNNEI. The CDR3 totals 14 residues. Written as DNA, the CDR3 is TGTGCCAGCAGCGGGTTGGCTGAAAATGAAAAACTGTTTTTT. This gives the protein CASSGLAENEKLFF.

V and J are TRBV19 and TRBJ1-2, with D maybe TRBD1 (5 bases). Germline lookup yields CDR1 LNHDA and CDR2 SQIVND (reference sequence). Between the trimmed V and J ends, which lost 8 bases and 7 bases, there was a span of 20 bases. The CDR3 is made up of 14 amino acids. CDR3 amino acids: CASAGDSGVVGYTF. The CDR3 nucleotides read TGTGCCAGTGCTGGGGATTCGGGGGTAGTTGGCTACACCTTC. Full variable domain (remainder filled in from reference TRBV19 and TRBJ1-2): DGGITQSPKYLFRKEGQNVTLSCEQNLNHDAMYWYRQDPGQGLRLIYYSQIVNDFQKGDIAEGYSVSREKKESFPLTVTSAQKNPTAFYLCASAGDSGVVGYTFGSGTRLTVV.

This clonotype was detected ten times or more. Possible read error: a much larger clone is one base away. This sequence joins TRBV7-9 and TRBJ2-5, with D uncertain. This CDR3 has 11 amino acids. The germline V gene has CDR1 SEHNR and CDR2 FQNEAQ (reference sequence). V lost 3 bases and J lost 6, with 5 bases in between. The DNA for the CDR3 is TGTGCCAGCAGCTTGTCGAAGACCCAGTACTTC. Amino acid sequence: CASSLSKTQYF.

Turning to this clonotype: Since a much larger clone is just one base distant, this may be a read error. The chain uses TRBV5-6 and TRBJ2-5; possible D gene TRBD2, 5 bases. The CDR3 contains 15 residues. In germline, CDR1 is SGHDT, CDR2 YYEEEE. The CDR3 nucleotides read TGTGTCAGCAGCTTGGAGGCCCAGCTGTGGGAGACCCAGTACTTC. This sequence encodes CVSSLEAQLWETQYF.

Only a few counts were recorded for this clonotype. V is TRBV3-1 and J is TRBJ1-2; D is uncertain. Germline V gene sequence: CDR1 LGHDT, CDR2 YNNKEL (reference sequence). The CDR3 contains 14 residues. The V and J ends lost 2 bases and 4 bases respectively, with 11 bases between them. The chain's CDR3 is CASSQSIGSYGYTF. In nucleotides, the CDR3 is TGTGCCAGCAGCCAATCGATCGGAAGCTATGGCTACACCTTC.

This clonotype was seen a handful of times. This chain joins TRBV27 and TRBJ2-4; D tentatively fits TRBD1 or TRBD2 (6 bases each). The J call is uncertain, as TRBJ2-5 better fits the DNA end. The germline V gene has CDR1 MNHEY and CDR2 SMNVEV (reference sequence). This CDR3 is 14 amino acids long. Written as DNA, the CDR3 is TGTGCCAGCAGTCCCGGGGGCAGCGGAGAGACCCAGTACTTC. Its protein is CASSPGGSGETQYF.

This chain links TRBV5-1 with TRBJ1-3; D gene unclear. The CDR3 contains 15 residues. CDR1 is SGHRS and CDR2 is YFSETQ in the germline V gene. The ends were cut back, 0 bases at V and 2 bases at J, with 9 bases in the middle. The DNA for the CDR3 is TGCGCCAGCAGCTTGGACGTGGGCGCTGGAAACACCATATATTTT. This sequence encodes CASSLDVGAGNTIYF.

This clonotype was seen a handful of times. The chain carries TRBV7-2 and TRBJ1-5; TRBD1 is a possible D gene (5 bases). CDR1 SGHTA and CDR2 FQGNSA come from the germline V gene. V was trimmed by 2 bases and J by 9 bases, leaving 8 bases between them. The CDR3 is 12 amino acids. The CDR3 here is CASSLPGWPQHF. CDR3 in DNA: TGTGCCAGCAGCTTACCAGGGTGGCCCCAGCATTTT. The full variable domain, its missing parts supplied by reference TRBV7-2 and TRBJ1-5, is GAGVSQSPSNKVTEKGKDVELRCDPISGHTALYWYRQSLGQGLEFLIYFQGNSAPDKSGLPSDRFSAERTGGSVSTLTIQRTQQEDSAVYLCASSLPGWPQHFGDGTRLSIL.

This clonotype has just a few counts. The CDR3 DNA reads as TGTGCCAGCAGCTCTGAGGCTGGACTAGCGGGGTCCTACAATGAGCAGTTCTTC. It is translated as CASSSEAGLAGSYNEQFF. The rearrangement joins TRBV7-2 to TRBJ2-1; TRBD2 matches 12 bases. The CDR3 is 18 amino acids. The ends lost 4 bases at V and 1 base at J; junction bases unmatched: 8. The germline V gene encodes CDR1 SGHTA and CDR2 FQGNSA.

The chain is built from TRBV6-6 and TRBJ1-1; D gene unclear. Germline V gene sequence: CDR1 MNHNY, CDR2 SVGAGI (reference sequence). This CDR3 comprises 15 residues. The germline V and J ends were trimmed by 1 base and 0 bases, with 9 bases remaining between them. The CDR3 loop is CASSYYEWMNTEAFF. CDR3 nucleotides: TGTGCCAGCAGTTACTACGAGTGGATGAACACTGAAGCTTTCTTT.

This chain uses TRBV2 with TRBJ2-5; 7 nucleotides agree with TRBD2. J was trimmed by 11 bases and V by 8 bases; bases with no gene match: 8. The CDR3 is 11 amino acids. Per the germline V gene, CDR1 is SNHLY and CDR2 is FYNNEI. The CDR3 reads CASGREYKQYF. The CDR3 DNA reads TGTGCCAGCGGGAGGGAATACAAGCAGTACTTC.

In regard to this clonotype: A much larger clone lies one base from this, so it may be a read error. The chain recombines TRBV6-5 with TRBJ1-2, with D tentatively TRBD1 (5 bases). CDR3 length equals 15 residues. Trimming cost V 5 bases and J 5 bases, with 18 bases left between them. Germline V CDR1 and CDR2: MNHEY, SVGAGI. The CDR3 DNA is TGTGCCAGCAGTCCGGGTCCGGGCAGGGTTTATGGCTACACCTTC. Its protein is CASSPGPGRVYGYTF.

The chain carries TRBV6-5 and TRBJ2-7; TRBD2 might be the D (6 bases). Germline V lookup: CDR1 MNHEY, CDR2 SVGAGI. This CDR3 comprises 15 residues. V was cut by 3 bases and J by 2 bases, with 14 bases left in between. CDR3 protein: CASSYGGNSPYEQYF. CDR3 nucleotides: TGTGCCAGCAGTTATGGGGGGAATTCCCCCTACGAGCAGTACTTC.

The gene calls are TRBV19 and TRBJ2-3, with 7 bases matching TRBD2. This CDR3 spans 15 amino acids. Germline values: CDR1 LNHDA, CDR2 SQIVND (reference sequence). With 9 bases clipped from V and 4 bases from J, the junction kept 13 bases outside the gene matches. The CDR3 spells CASRGPTRGADTQYF. The DNA of the CDR3 is TGTGCCAGCCGGGGACCGACCCGGGGGGCAGATACGCAGTATTTT. The full variable domain, completed using reference TRBV19 and TRBJ2-3, is DGGITQSPKYLFRKEGQNVTLSCEQNLNHDAMYWYRQDPGQGLRLIYYSQIVNDFQKGDIAEGYSVSREKKESFPLTVTSAQKNPTAFYLCASRGPTRGADTQYFGPGTRLTVL.

V usage is TRBV5-4 and J usage is TRBJ1-4; D is ambiguous. The length of the CDR3 is 14 residues. Trimming removed 0 bases at V and 5 bases at J, with 8 bases between. The V gene's germline CDR1 is SGHNT and CDR2 YYREEE (reference sequence). The CDR3 DNA reads as TGTGCCAGCAGCTTGGCCCCAGAGAATGAAAAACTGTTTTTT. Translated: CASSLAPENEKLFF.

The table lists this clonotype with a few counts. Written as DNA, the CDR3 is TGTGCCAGCAGCTTAGGAGCGGGGGGCAAAGGAGATACGCAGTATTTT. This codes for CASSLGAGGKGDTQYF. The chain links TRBV11-2 to TRBJ2-3, with 9 positions matching TRBD2. CDR3 length: 16 amino acids. CDR1 SGHAT and CDR2 FQNNGV come from the germline V gene. With 1 base clipped from V and 5 bases from J, the junction kept 7 bases outside the gene matches.

A single count supports this clonotype. One junction end does not reproduce the germline sequence, and a read error may be involved. The chain employs TRBV6-4 and TRBJ2-3; D possibly uses TRBD1 or TRBD2 (5 bases each). CDR1 MRHNA and CDR2 SNTAGT come from the germline V gene. The CDR3 runs to 13 residues. The chain's CDR3 is CASSDLAGGTRYF. DNA for the CDR3: TGTGCCAGCAGTGACCTAGCTGGGGGTACGCGGTATTTT.

The J gene is TRBJ2-4, the V gene TRBV12-3 or TRBV12-4, with a weak D call TRBD1 (6 bases). The J call may be faulty, since TRBJ2-7 better matches the DNA end. The CDR3 spans 15 residues. DNA for the CDR3: TGTGCCAGCAGTTTTCAAGGACAGAAATACTACGAGCAGTACTTC. Protein product: CASSFQGQKYYEQYF.

This clonotype was picked up a small number of times. This chain connects TRBV10-2 to TRBJ2-7; tentatively, D is TRBD2 (6 bases). Deletions cut 7 bases from V and 0 bases from J, with 13 bases between. This CDR3 has 14 residues. Germline CDR1 and CDR2: WSHSY and SAAADI. The CDR3 coding sequence is TGCGCCAGCAAGGGTAGCGGATTCTCCTACGAGCAGTACTTC. Encoded protein: CASKGSGFSYEQYF.

This clonotype showed up just a few times. The V call is TRBV20-1, the J call TRBJ2-7, with a tentative D call TRBD1 (5 bases). The V end lost 6 bases, the J end lost 5 bases, and 14 bases lay between the germline ends. From germline, CDR1 is DFQATT and CDR2 SNEGSKA (reference sequence). The length of the CDR3 is 12 residues. The CDR3 DNA reads as TGCAGTGCACCAGGACAATCCAACGAGCAGTACTTC. It codes for CSAPGQSNEQYF.

The sample holds many counts of this clonotype. The chain combines TRBV20-1 with TRBJ2-7, with 7 bases matching TRBD1. Per germline, CDR1 DFQATT and CDR2 SNEGSKA (reference sequence). J gave up 6 bases and V 4 bases, and 9 bases lay outside the gene matches. The CDR3 sequence is 13 residues long. CDR3 in amino acids: CSAKGASHVEQYF. In DNA, the CDR3 is TGCAGTGCTAAGGGGGCCTCTCACGTCGAGCAGTACTTC.

About this clonotype: At one boundary the junction diverges from the germline segment, which might be a read error. This chain joins TRBV7-9 and TRBJ2-5; D may be TRBD1 or TRBD2 (5 bases each). The CDR3 spans 14 residues. The germline CDR1 and CDR2 sequences are SEHNR and FQNEAQ (reference sequence). DNA for the CDR3: TGTGCCAGCAGCCCCGGGACCCCCCAAGAGACCCGGTACTTC. Protein: CASSPGTPQETRYF.

V usage is TRBV7-3 and J usage is TRBJ1-1, with a weak D call TRBD1 (6 bases). V was clipped by 4 bases and J by 3 bases, with 9 bases between them. Germline V gene data show CDR1 as SGHTA and CDR2 as FQGTGA. This CDR3 contains 13 residues. The CDR3: CASSYGQYTEAFF. CDR3 nucleotides: TGTGCCAGCAGCTATGGACAGTACACTGAAGCTTTCTTT.

This clonotype came up a few times. The V and J genes are TRBV28 and TRBJ1-5; D might be TRBD1 (5 bases). The V gene lost 3 bases and the J gene lost 4 bases, with 10 bases spanning the gap. The CDR3 is 14 residues long. Germline V gives CDR1 MDHEN, CDR2 SYDVKM. The CDR3 DNA reads TGTGCCAGCAGTTTTGCCGGGGGGAATCAGCCCCAGCATTTT. Amino acid sequence: CASSFAGGNQPQHF.

This chain joins TRBV20-1 and TRBJ2-3, with D perhaps matching TRBD1 or TRBD2 (5 bases each). Germline V gene data show CDR1 as DFQATT and CDR2 as SNEGSKA (reference sequence). The V gene lost 4 bases and the J gene lost 4 bases, with 15 bases spanning the gap. This CDR3 comprises 14 residues. CDR3 in amino acids: CSAKGPRGPDTQYF. As DNA, the CDR3 is TGCAGTGCTAAAGGCCCCCGGGGCCCAGATACGCAGTATTTT.